Below are 8 T cell receptor beta chains sequenced from a single sample in a study of metastatic and nonmetastatic thyroid tumors. TCRdb redid the clone calls on the PCR reads using MiXCR. The sample carries fewer than 35,000 clones, 10% to 14% recorded once. Patients had received no treatment of any kind before thyroid surgery. The sequenced sample consisted of blood. The receptor set was obtained from a female donor with papillary thyroid cancer or a benign thyroid nodule (not recorded which). Some clones in this sample may be carry-over from other donors' samples.

This clone was seen at least ten times. Relative to the germline gene, one junction end is altered; a read error may explain this. J is TRBJ1-1 and V is TRBV9; 10 nucleotides align to TRBD1. Germline CDR1 reads SGDLS; CDR2 reads YYNGEE. The CDR3 has 14 amino acids. The CDR3 DNA reads as TGTGCCAGCAGCGGGACAGGGGGGAACATTGAAGCTTTCTTT. It codes for CASSGTGGNIEAFF.

As to this clone: Its ends do not fully match the called genes, so a read error is possible. The chain uses TRBV11-2 and TRBJ2-3; D perhaps matches TRBD1 (5 bases). Germline loops: CDR1 SGHAT, CDR2 FQNNGV. The CDR3 runs to 15 residues. This CDR3 reads CVSRQGYPSTDTQYF. The CDR3 region has the DNA TGTGTCAGCAGGCAGGGTTACCCTAGCACAGATACGCAGTATTTT.

At least ten counts were recorded for this clone. The genes are TRBV12-3 or TRBV12-4 and TRBJ2-5, with 7 bases matching TRBD1. The CDR3 runs to 14 residues. V shed 4 bases and J 0 bases; nucleotides not matched to a gene: 2. Here the CDR3 DNA reads TGTGCCAGCAGTTCCGGGACAGACCAAGAGACCCAGTACTTC. This sequence encodes CASSSGTDQETQYF.

This clone has a count of ten or more. V and J are TRBV6-4 and TRBJ1-1; D is perhaps TRBD1 (5 bases). The CDR3 contains 14 residues. Germline CDR1 reads MRHNA; CDR2 reads SNTAGT. Trimming removed 3 bases from V and 1 base from J, with 9 bases in between. CDR3 sequence (DNA): TGTGCCAGCAGTGAGACAGTAGAGAACACTGAAGCTTTCTTT. It specifies CASSETVENTEAFF.

At least ten counts were recorded for this clone. The rearrangement uses TRBV29-1 and TRBJ2-5, with D possibly matching TRBD2 (6 bases). Trimming took 7 bases from V and 4 from J, leaving 13 bases between them. Per the germline V gene, CDR1 is SQVTM and CDR2 is ANQGSEA. This CDR3 comprises 12 residues. The CDR3 here is CSAKVGGETQYF. DNA for the CDR3: TGCAGCGCTAAAGTGGGGGGAGAGACCCAGTACTTC.

Ten or more counts support this clone. A read error may be the cause here, since a much bigger clone is one base away. The genes are TRBV15 and TRBJ2-1; maybe TRBD2 (6 bases). The CDR3 extends over 13 amino acids. Germline CDR1 LNHNV, CDR2 YYDKDF (reference sequence). The CDR3 loop is CATGRVRRDEQFF. For the CDR3, the DNA is TGTGCCACCGGCAGAGTCAGGAGGGATGAGCAGTTCTTC.

This clone was counted at least ten times. The chain carries TRBV3-1 and TRBJ2-6; possible D gene TRBD2, 5 bases. Germline V gene sequence: CDR1 LGHDT, CDR2 YNNKEL (reference sequence). The CDR3 consists of 16 residues. V was clipped by 3 bases and J by 0 bases, with 9 bases between them. The CDR3 region is CASSHLGVSGANVLTF. The CDR3 DNA reads as TGTGCCAGCAGCCACTTGGGAGTCTCTGGGGCCAACGTCCTGACTTTC.

This clone was recorded many times. The CDR3: CASSPLDMTHEQYF. The CDR3 DNA sequence: TGTGCCAGCTCACCATTGGACATGACCCACGAGCAGTACTTC. This rearrangement joins TRBV18 to TRBJ2-7; D perhaps matches TRBD1 (5 bases). The CDR3 covers 14 residues. With 2 bases removed from V and 5 bases from J, the gap between germline ends came to 13 bases. Germline V CDR1 and CDR2: KGHSH, LQKENI.